The 5 T cell receptor beta chains below all came from one sample that was sequenced in a study of neurological immune-mediated disorders. In TCRdb, the 5' RACE reads were re-called with MiXCR into one record per CDR3 protein. This table holds roughly 48,000 distinct CDR3 sequences, over 20% found once. The material sequenced was PBMCs. The receptors were sampled from a woman in her 70s in good health.

The chain joins TRBV7-2 to TRBJ2-1; weak D call: TRBD2 (5 bases). Trimming pared 3 bases from V and 12 bases from J, leaving 15 bases between. The CDR3 is made up of 13 amino acids. Germline assignment: CDR1 SGHTA and CDR2 FQGNSA. For the CDR3, the DNA is TGTGCCAGCAGCTTGGGAGATACAATGACGCAGTTCTTC. It yields the protein CASSLGDTMTQFF.

CDR3: CASSLASAVGNTIYF. The CDR3 DNA reads as TGTGCCAGCAGCTTGGCCTCGGCCGTGGGAAACACCATATATTTT. V and J are TRBV5-5 and TRBJ1-3; D is unclear. Trimming removed 0 bases at V and 4 bases at J, with 11 bases between. The CDR3 consists of 15 residues. Germline CDR1 and CDR2: SGHKS and YYEKEE (reference sequence).

This clonotype was seen ten or more times. V gene TRBV18 combines with J gene TRBJ2-3; 7 bases align to TRBD1. Germline values: CDR1 KGHSH, CDR2 LQKENI. V dropped 0 bases and J dropped 2; count of bases not matched to a gene: 8. The CDR3 is 17 amino acids. The CDR3 DNA reads as TGTGCCAGCTCACCACCGGACAGGAGGTATATCACAGATACGCAGTATTTT. Amino acid sequence: CASSPPDRRYITDTQYF.

This clonotype was recorded at least ten times. The rearrangement links TRBV7-2 to TRBJ2-1, with 9 bases aligning to TRBD2. Germline V lookup: CDR1 SGHTA, CDR2 FQGNSA. V shed 3 bases, J shed 4 bases, and the junction held 4 bases outside the gene matches. The CDR3 totals 15 residues. The CDR3 is CASSFLAGTYNEQFF. CDR3 nucleotide sequence: TGTGCCAGCAGCTTCCTAGCGGGGACATACAATGAGCAGTTCTTC.

In its sample, this clonotype was seen many times. V gene TRBV5-1 combines with J gene TRBJ2-1, with TRBD2 matching 9 bases. The CDR3 is made up of 16 amino acids. V shed 4 bases, J shed 5 bases, and the junction held 10 bases outside the gene matches. Germline V gene data show CDR1 as SGHRS and CDR2 as YFSETQ. In DNA, the CDR3 is TGCGCCAGCAGCCTCCCCATTTTAGCGGGAGACAATGAGCAGTTCTTC. Translated, it gives CASSLPILAGDNEQFF.